Detailed here is one T cell receptor beta chain. In the original processing: For nucleated cells, counts were estimated from reference gene primer amplification. Libraries were prepared by immunoSEQ multiplex PCR; TCRdb keeps only in-frame clonotypes and omits some of them. The V and J calls and clone size were taken over from that table, and D and trimming were inferred from the DNA. Here the sample spans around 370,000 clones, about 93% being singletons. V was shortened by 3 bases and J by 6 bases, with 12 bases between the two germline ends. The V gene's germline CDR1 is SGHDT and CDR2 YYEEEE. The CDR3 runs to 13 residues. The sample comes from a study of blood T cell repertoires in COVID-19. Study summary: COVID-19 samples collected from the United States, Italy and Spain covered acute and convalescent phases. Nucleic acid was either cDNA or gDNA, and it came from T cells, B-cell-depleted T cells, or PBMCs.

The sequence derives from a woman between 18 and 29 years old who had recovered from COVID-19. The chain carries TRBV5-6 and TRBJ2-5; the D is unclear. Input material: peripheral blood. The CDR3 loop reads CASSSRPHKTQYF. Written as DNA, the CDR3 is TGTGCCAGCAGCTCACGCCCCCACAAGACCCAGTACTTC.